This TCR beta chain was captured in a study of CD8+CD57+ T cells in acquired aplastic anemia. Study background: Sorted CD4+ and CD8+ cells gave an average of about 3 ug of DNA.

Trimming removed 0 bases from V and 2 bases from J; junction bases left unmatched: 9. CDR1 is DFQATT, CDR2 SNEGSKA, per germline (reference sequence). The CDR3 covers 18 residues. The authors sequenced patients whose flow cytometry had shown CD8+CD57+ cell expansion. Every one of the patients had aplastic anemia (severe, acquired). Genomic DNA served as template for TCR beta VDJ and CDR3 profiling. TCRdb re-derived calls from the reads in MiXCR, one entry per CDR3 protein. This table has about 120,000 distinct CDR3 sequences, about 50% appearing once. This clonotype was found many times. Material: sorted CD4+, CD8+, or CD8+CD57+ T cells (not recorded which) from PBMCs. The genes are TRBV20-1 and TRBJ2-7; 14 bases line up with TRBD2. This TCR was recovered from a human donor with aplastic anemia. CDR3 coding DNA: TGCAGTGCTAGAGATATGGGACTAGCGGGGGCCAGAACCTACGAGCAGTACTTC. It codes for CSARDMGLAGARTYEQYF.